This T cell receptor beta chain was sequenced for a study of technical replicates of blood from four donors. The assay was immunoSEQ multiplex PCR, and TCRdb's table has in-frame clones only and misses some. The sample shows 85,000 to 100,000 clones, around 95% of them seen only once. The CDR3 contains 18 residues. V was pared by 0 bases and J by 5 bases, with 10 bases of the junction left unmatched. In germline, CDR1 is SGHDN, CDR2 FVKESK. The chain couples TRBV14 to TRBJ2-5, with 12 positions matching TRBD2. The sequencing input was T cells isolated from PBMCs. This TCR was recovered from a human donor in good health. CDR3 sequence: CASSQDVVTSGRSETQYF. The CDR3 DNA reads TGTGCCAGCAGCCAAGACGTTGTCACTAGCGGGAGGAGTGAGACCCAGTACTTC.